This T cell receptor beta chain was captured in a study of blood T cell repertoires in COVID-19. Across the whole study: From the United States, Italy and Spain came samples of acute and convalescent COVID-19. T cells, B-cell-depleted T cells, or PBMCs provided the cDNA or gDNA that served as material.

This clone is a singleton in its sample. Study processing details: From reference gene primer amplification, estimates of nucleated cell counts were derived. Clones were sequenced by immunoSEQ multiplex PCR, and TCRdb holds only the in-frame ones, with some missing. V, J and clone size are taken as reported in that table, and D and trimming were inferred from the DNA itself. Of 190,000 or so clones in the sample, 87% are singletons; the top ten hold 0.7% to 0.9%. Germline CDR1 is LNHDA and CDR2 is SQIVND (reference sequence). Trimming removed 1 base at V and 6 bases at J, with 7 bases between. The CDR3 has 13 residues.

Sequencing input: peripheral blood. This sequence was found in a woman under 30 who had recovered from COVID-19. The chain is built from TRBV19 and TRBJ2-1, with D unresolved. CDR3 sequence: CASSIVESNEQFF. DNA of the CDR3: TGTGCCAGTAGTATAGTAGAGAGCAATGAGCAGTTCTTC.